This TCR beta chain was sequenced during a study of T cell responses to AZD1222 COVID-19 vaccine. On this clone: Its specificity is not known.

Per the germline V gene, CDR1 is LGHNT and CDR2 is FRNRAP. The V gene end was trimmed by 1 base and the J gene end by 4 bases; junction bases not matched to a gene: 8. There are 17 residues in the CDR3. Clones were sequenced by immunoSEQ multiplex PCR, and TCRdb holds only the in-frame ones, with some missing. The data contain some 98,000 clones, around 84% of them seen just once; the ten biggest clones take up about 14%. Second doses were pooled across both intervals (about 4 or about 12 weeks). Study-wide results and limits: Only after the peak T cell response were repertoires sampled.

This chain links TRBV12-5 with TRBJ2-5; 11 bases match TRBD2. Here the sequenced sample was peripheral blood, taken 28 days after the second AZD1222 dose. This TCR came from an adult who received the AZD1222 COVID-19 vaccine. The DNA of the CDR3 is TGTGCTAGTGGTTTGGCCACTAGCGGGAGTTGGGGAGAGACCCAGTACTTC. Translation: CASGLATSGSWGETQYF.